Shown below are 15 T cell receptor beta chains from a single sample sequenced in a study of T cell responses to AZD1222 COVID-19 vaccine. Generated by immunoSEQ multiplex PCR, the TCRdb table keeps only in-frame clones and is missing some. The repertoire includes roughly 120,000 clones, roughly 84% of them detected once, and about a sixth sits in the top ten. The sequencing used peripheral blood, collected on day 0 of AZD1222 vaccination. The receptors shown here come from an adult in good health.

CDR3 in amino acids: CASRQSTGENTEAFF. The CDR3 nucleotides read TGTGCCAGCAGACAATCGACAGGCGAGAACACTGAAGCTTTCTTT. This sequence joins TRBV28 and TRBJ1-1, with D maybe TRBD1 (6 bases). The CDR3 contains 15 residues. Germline V gene sequence: CDR1 MDHEN, CDR2 SYDVKM. The V end was cut by 6 bases, the J end by 1 base, with 15 bases between.

The chain couples TRBV5-1 to TRBJ2-2; perhaps TRBD2 as D (6 bases). Per the germline V gene, CDR1 is SGHRS and CDR2 is YFSETQ. Between the trimmed V and J ends, which lost 0 bases and 4 bases, there was a span of 10 bases. This CDR3 spans 15 amino acids. CDR3 DNA: TGCGCCAGCAGCTTGGAGGGGCGGGGCACCGGGGAGCTGTTTTTT. Protein: CASSLEGRGTGELFF.

The chain has TRBV5-1 and TRBJ2-5; 7 bases align to TRBD2. Germline V CDR1 and CDR2: SGHRS, YFSETQ. J gave up 5 bases and V 1 base, and 8 bases lay outside the gene matches. This CDR3 region has 15 residues. The CDR3 sequence is CASSLPAGVGETQYF. For the CDR3, the DNA is TGCGCCAGCAGCTTGCCGGCGGGAGTGGGGGAGACCCAGTACTTC.

This chain connects TRBV4-1 to TRBJ2-2, with 11 bases matching TRBD2. This CDR3 region has 19 residues. J gave up 0 bases and V 2 bases, and 8 bases lay outside the gene matches. Germline values: CDR1 MGHRA, CDR2 YSYEKL. This CDR3 is CASSQTMTSGDTNTGELFF. CDR3 nucleotide sequence: TGCGCCAGCAGCCAAACTATGACTAGCGGGGATACGAACACCGGGGAGCTGTTTTTT.

The chain couples TRBV30 to TRBJ1-4; 11 bases line up with TRBD1. Losses at the gene ends were 2 bases for V and 0 bases for J; bases not matched to a gene: 2. There are 16 residues in the CDR3. Germline assignment: CDR1 GTSNPN and CDR2 SVGIG (reference sequence). As DNA, the CDR3 is TGTGCCTGGAGTAGGGGACAGGGGGCAACTAATGAAAAACTGTTTTTT. This encodes CAWSRGQGATNEKLFF.

V is TRBV9 and J is TRBJ2-2; unclear D gene. The CDR3 is made up of 16 amino acids. The V end was cut by 0 bases, the J end by 1 base, with 10 bases between. In germline, CDR1 is SGDLS, CDR2 YYNGEE. CDR3 region: CASSVALRRNTGELFF. CDR3 DNA: TGTGCCAGCAGCGTAGCTCTCCGGAGGAACACCGGGGAGCTGTTTTTT.

This rearrangement joins TRBV11-3 to TRBJ2-1; no clear D. The germline V gene encodes CDR1 SGHNT and CDR2 YENEEA. Trimming removed 0 bases from V and 6 bases from J, with 9 bases in between. This CDR3 comprises 14 residues. The CDR3 sequence: CASSLDPSSNEQFF. The CDR3, as DNA: TGTGCCAGCAGCTTAGATCCGTCATCCAATGAGCAGTTCTTC.

This clone was seen ten or more times. The sample holds other DNA sequences that translate to the same CDR3. The chain links TRBV25-1 to TRBJ2-5; 12 bases are shared with TRBD1. This CDR3 comprises 16 residues. With 5 bases clipped from V and 5 bases from J, the junction kept 9 bases outside the gene matches. CDR1 MGHDK and CDR2 SYGVNS come from the germline V gene. CDR3 in amino acids: CASSLARDRGRETQYF. The CDR3 nucleotides read TGTGCCAGCAGTCTCGCTCGGGACAGGGGGCGGGAGACCCAGTACTTC.

This chain uses TRBV12-5 with TRBJ2-1, with 11 bases identical to TRBD2. Germline CDR1 and CDR2: LGHNT and FRNRAP. The CDR3 has 15 residues. V shed 6 bases, J shed 3 bases, and the junction held 4 bases outside the gene matches. The CDR3: CASGDGTSGYNEQFF. The CDR3 DNA reads as TGTGCTAGTGGGGACGGGACTAGCGGCTACAATGAGCAGTTCTTC.

This clone was seen just once. This rearrangement joins TRBV18 to TRBJ2-7; D gene unclear. CDR1 and CDR2 (germline): KGHSH, LQKENI. The V end was cut by 3 bases, the J end by 3 bases, with 6 bases between. CDR3 length equals 12 residues. The CDR3 region is CASSPDRYEQYV. CDR3 nucleotide sequence: TGTGCCAGCTCACCGGACCGCTACGAGCAGTACGTC.

This chain uses TRBV5-1 with TRBJ2-7, with D tentatively TRBD2 (7 bases). Germline V gene lookup returns CDR1 SGHRS and CDR2 YFSETQ. This CDR3 has 16 residues. The V end lost 0 bases, the J end lost 1 base, and 14 bases lay between the germline ends. The CDR3 spells CASSLVGGPISYEQYF. DNA of the CDR3: TGCGCCAGCAGCTTGGTGGGGGGGCCTATATCCTACGAGCAGTACTTC.

The chain employs TRBV7-3 and TRBJ1-2; perhaps TRBD1 as D (6 bases). CDR3 size: 13 residues. V was pared by 2 bases and J by 8 bases, with 12 bases between. Germline-derived CDR1 and CDR2 are SGHTA and FQGTGA. The CDR3 reads CASSLDRTRGYTF. CDR3 DNA sequence: TGTGCCAGCAGCTTAGACAGGACTAGGGGCTACACCTTC.

The chain carries TRBV29-1 and TRBJ1-1, with a weak D call TRBD1 (6 bases). The CDR3 is 13 residues long. Trimming removed 6 bases at V and 3 bases at J, with 14 bases between. Germline CDR1 and CDR2: SQVTM and ANQGSEA. The DNA for the CDR3 is TGCAGCGTGTGCAAGACAGGCGACACTGAAGCTTTCTTT. Encoded protein: CSVCKTGDTEAFF.

This chain connects TRBV12-3 or TRBV12-4 to TRBJ2-7; 7 nucleotides agree with TRBD1. The CDR3 totals 13 residues. After removal of 5 bases from V and 6 bases from J, the junction contained 7 bases not matched to a gene. CDR3 nucleotides: TGTGCCAGCAGTATCTCGACAGGGACCGAGCAGTACTTC. Translation: CASSISTGTEQYF.

The J gene is TRBJ2-5, the V gene TRBV7-9, with 10 positions matching TRBD2. V trimming: 4 bases; J trimming: 5 bases; junction bases outside the gene matches: 4. Germline CDR1 and CDR2: SEHNR and FQNEAQ (reference sequence). The CDR3 is 14 residues long. The CDR3 sequence is CASSSSGRGETQYF. CDR3 nucleotides: TGTGCCAGCAGCTCGAGCGGGAGGGGGGAGACCCAGTACTTC.